Following are 9 T cell receptor beta chains from one sample sequenced in a study of type 1 and type 2 diabetes patients. Amplification started from genomic DNA. Multiplex PCR with 30 forward and 13 reverse primers amplified the TCR beta CDR3. Each CDR3 protein gets one entry after TCRdb re-called the multiplex PCR reads with MiXCR. The data contain 250,000 or so distinct CDR3 sequences, roughly 44% of them singletons. The specimen sequenced was peripheral blood mononuclear cells (PBMCs). The receptors stem from a man aged 18 to 30 with type 2 diabetes.

This clonotype came up a few times. V gene TRBV15 combines with J gene TRBJ2-1; 10 positions agree with TRBD2. Trimming removed 1 base from V and 4 bases from J; junction bases left unmatched: 4. Germline values: CDR1 LNHNV, CDR2 YYDKDF (reference sequence). The CDR3 runs to 16 residues. CDR3 sequence: CATSRALAGIYNEQFF. CDR3 nucleotides: TGTGCCACCAGCAGAGCACTAGCGGGAATATACAATGAGCAGTTCTTC.

The chain uses TRBV9 and TRBJ2-2; 9 bases match TRBD1. With 0 bases clipped from V and 3 bases from J, the junction kept 3 bases outside the gene matches. Germline lookup yields CDR1 SGDLS and CDR2 YYNGEE. CDR3 size: 16 residues. The CDR3 DNA reads TGTGCCAGCAGCGTAGAGGACAGGGGCGACACCGGGGAGCTGTTTTTT. Amino acids: CASSVEDRGDTGELFF.

The chain recombines TRBV28 with TRBJ1-1, with D perhaps TRBD1 (5 bases). The CDR3 runs 12 residues. CDR1 and CDR2 (germline): MDHEN, SYDVKM. V gave up 6 bases and J gave up 6 bases, with 11 bases separating them. The CDR3 bases are TGTGCCAGCAGGCAGGGATTCGCTGAAGCTTTCTTT. Amino acid sequence: CASRQGFAEAFF.

This chain joins TRBV5-1 and TRBJ2-3; 10 bases fit TRBD2. Unmatched junction bases numbered 3, after V lost 0 bases and J lost 2 bases. In germline, CDR1 is SGHRS, CDR2 YFSETQ. CDR3 length: 16 amino acids. In nucleotides, the CDR3 is TGCGCCAGCAGCTTGGTTAGCGGGGGGCTCACAGATACGCAGTATTTT. Amino acids: CASSLVSGGLTDTQYF.

This sequence joins TRBV27 and TRBJ2-7; D ambiguous. Trimming removed 2 bases from V and 4 bases from J, with 9 bases in between. The CDR3 is made up of 13 amino acids. The V gene's germline CDR1 is MNHEY and CDR2 SMNVEV (reference sequence). CDR3 in amino acids: CASSLTQPYEQYF. DNA of the CDR3: TGTGCCAGCAGTTTAACACAGCCGTACGAGCAGTACTTC.

This clonotype was recorded once. V gene TRBV9 combines with J gene TRBJ1-2; the D gene is possibly TRBD1 (6 bases). Germline lookup yields CDR1 SGDLS and CDR2 YYNGEE. The V gene lost 9 bases and the J gene lost 5 bases, with 20 bases spanning the gap. The CDR3 covers 14 residues. The DNA of the CDR3 is TGTGCCATCAAGTGGGAGGGGGTTCAGTATGGCTACACCTTC. Translation: CAIKWEGVQYGYTF.

This clonotype was found many times. V usage is TRBV10-2 and J usage is TRBJ1-1, with 9 positions matching TRBD1. This CDR3 contains 13 residues. Germline CDR1 is WSHSY and CDR2 is SAAADI. V dropped 6 bases and J dropped 4; count of bases not matched to a gene: 3. The CDR3 spells CASRGQGGTEAFF. The CDR3 DNA is TGCGCCAGCAGGGGACAGGGTGGCACTGAAGCTTTCTTT.

V usage is TRBV15 and J usage is TRBJ1-3; D may be TRBD1 (5 bases). With 3 bases removed from V and 0 bases from J, the gap between germline ends came to 9 bases. Germline V gene lookup returns CDR1 LNHNV and CDR2 YYDKDF (reference sequence). The CDR3 sequence is 15 residues long. CDR3 in DNA: TGTGCCACCAGCAGGAGGGGCTTCTCTGGAAACACCATATATTTT. It is translated as CATSRRGFSGNTIYF.

The rearrangement links TRBV12-3 or TRBV12-4 to TRBJ2-1; D gene ambiguous. This CDR3 comprises 12 residues. Between the trimmed V and J ends, which lost 6 bases and 7 bases, there was a span of 10 bases. The CDR3: CASRIGRNEQFF. CDR3 in DNA: TGTGCCAGCAGAATCGGTCGGAATGAGCAGTTCTTC.